The 5 T cell receptor beta chains in this list originate from one sample, sequenced in a study of blood T cells in healthy people across ages. Using a J-beta primer mix together with a sample-barcoded 5' primer, a second PCR was run for about 7 to 12 cycles. TCRdb passed the 5' RACE reads through MiXCR, listing each CDR3 protein once. The table records some 290,000 distinct CDR3 sequences, 25% to 30% of them present only once. The sequenced sample was blood. The receptor set was obtained from an older woman in good health.

The chain employs TRBV12-3 or TRBV12-4 and TRBJ1-1, with 9 nucleotides matching TRBD1. V dropped 1 base and J dropped 4; count of bases not matched to a gene: 1. The CDR3 is made up of 14 amino acids. The CDR3 protein is CASSLGTGATEAFF. The CDR3 region has the DNA TGTGCCAGCAGTTTAGGGACAGGGGCCACTGAAGCTTTCTTT.

About this clonotype: One junction end does not reproduce the germline sequence, and a read error may be involved. The J gene is TRBJ1-1, the V gene TRBV5-1; 8 nucleotides match TRBD1. The CDR3 has 15 amino acids. Per the germline V gene, CDR1 is SGHRS and CDR2 is YFSETQ. The CDR3 DNA is TGCGCCTGCAGCTTGGACAGGGACCCTATTCGGGAAGCTTTCTTT. This translates into CACSLDRDPIREAFF.

The DNA for the CDR3 is TGTGCCAGCAGTTTACACGGGGGGGGAGGGAACACTGAAGCTTTCTTT. Its translation is CASSLHGGGGNTEAFF. The V call is TRBV28, the J call TRBJ1-1; D may be TRBD1 (5 bases). The germline V gene has CDR1 MDHEN and CDR2 SYDVKM. Deletions cut 2 bases from V and 1 base from J, with 14 bases between. CDR3 size: 16 residues.

On this clonotype itself: Relative to the germline gene, one junction end is altered; a read error may explain this. The chain uses TRBV12-3 or TRBV12-4 and TRBJ1-3; D is ambiguous. This CDR3 region has 18 residues. CDR3 in amino acids: CASSLRGNTLQTGNTIYF. CDR3 bases: TGTGCCAGCAGCCTAAGAGGGAACACCCTTCAGACTGGAAACACCATATACTTT.

This clonotype came up a few times. The chain joins TRBV29-1 to TRBJ1-4; D not resolved. V lost 6 bases and J lost 7, with 12 bases in between. In germline, CDR1 is SQVTM, CDR2 ANQGSEA. The CDR3 is 12 amino acids. The CDR3 loop reads CSVVGPGEKLFF. The CDR3 DNA reads as TGCAGCGTAGTCGGACCTGGTGAAAAACTGTTTTTT.